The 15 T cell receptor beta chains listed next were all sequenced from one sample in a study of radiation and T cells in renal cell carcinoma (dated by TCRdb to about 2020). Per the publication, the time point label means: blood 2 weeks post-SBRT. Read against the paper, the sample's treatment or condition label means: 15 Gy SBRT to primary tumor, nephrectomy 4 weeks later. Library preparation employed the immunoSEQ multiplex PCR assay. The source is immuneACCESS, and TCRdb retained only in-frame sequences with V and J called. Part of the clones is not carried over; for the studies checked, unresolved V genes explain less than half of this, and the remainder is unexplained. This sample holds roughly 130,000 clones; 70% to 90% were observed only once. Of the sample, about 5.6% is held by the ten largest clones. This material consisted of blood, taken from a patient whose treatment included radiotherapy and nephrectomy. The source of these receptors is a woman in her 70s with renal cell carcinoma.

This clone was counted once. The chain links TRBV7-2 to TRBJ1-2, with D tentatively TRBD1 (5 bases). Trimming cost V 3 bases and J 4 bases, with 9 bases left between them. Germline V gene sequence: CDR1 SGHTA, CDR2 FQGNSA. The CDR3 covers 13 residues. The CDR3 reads CASSFPGLYGYTF. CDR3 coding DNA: TGTGCCAGCAGCTTCCCGGGGCTCTATGGCTACACCTTC.

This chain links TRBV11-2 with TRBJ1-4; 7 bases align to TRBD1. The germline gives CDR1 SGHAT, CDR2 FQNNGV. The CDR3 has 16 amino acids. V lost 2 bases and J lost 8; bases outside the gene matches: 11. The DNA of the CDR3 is TGTGCCAGCAGCTTAATCCCGACAGGGCGAGAGGAAAAACTGTTTTTT. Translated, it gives CASSLIPTGREEKLFF.

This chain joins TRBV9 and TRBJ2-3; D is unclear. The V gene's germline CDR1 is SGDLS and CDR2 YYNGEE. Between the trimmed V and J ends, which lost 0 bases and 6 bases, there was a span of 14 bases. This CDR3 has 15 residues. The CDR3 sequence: CASSVAQLGSDTQYF. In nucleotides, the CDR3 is TGTGCCAGCAGCGTAGCACAGTTGGGCTCGGATACGCAGTATTTT.

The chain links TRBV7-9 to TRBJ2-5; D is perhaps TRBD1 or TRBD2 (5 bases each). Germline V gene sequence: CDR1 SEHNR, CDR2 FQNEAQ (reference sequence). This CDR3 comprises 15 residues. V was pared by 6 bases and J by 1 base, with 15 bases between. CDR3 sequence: CASSFTGQPQETQYF. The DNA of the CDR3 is TGTGCCAGCAGTTTCACGGGGCAGCCCCAAGAGACCCAGTACTTC.

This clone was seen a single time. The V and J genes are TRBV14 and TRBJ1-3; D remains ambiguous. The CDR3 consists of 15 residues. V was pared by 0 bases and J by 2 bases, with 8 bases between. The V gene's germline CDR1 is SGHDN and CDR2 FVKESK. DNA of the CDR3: TGTGCCAGCAGCCAAGATGAAAGGGCTGGAAACACCATATATTTT. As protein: CASSQDERAGNTIYF. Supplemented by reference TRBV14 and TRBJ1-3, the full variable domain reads EAGVTQFPSHSVIEKGQTVTLRCDPISGHDNLYWYRRVMGKEIKFLLHFVKESKQDESGMPNNRFLAERTGGTYSTLKVQPAELEDSGVYFCASSQDERAGNTIYFGEGSWLTVV.

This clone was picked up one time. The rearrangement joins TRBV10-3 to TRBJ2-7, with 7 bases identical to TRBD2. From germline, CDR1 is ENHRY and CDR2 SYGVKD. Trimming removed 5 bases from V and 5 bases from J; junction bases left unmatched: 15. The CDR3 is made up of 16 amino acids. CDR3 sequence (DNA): TGTGCCATCAGTCCTCCTGTGGGACTATCCGCGCACGAGCAGTACTTC. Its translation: CAISPPVGLSAHEQYF.

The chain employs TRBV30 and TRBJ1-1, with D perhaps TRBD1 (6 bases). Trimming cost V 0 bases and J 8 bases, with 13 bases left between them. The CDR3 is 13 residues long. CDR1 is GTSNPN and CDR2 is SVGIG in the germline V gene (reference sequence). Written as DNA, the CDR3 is TGTGCCTGGAGTGTACAGGGACAACCAGAAGCTTTCTTT. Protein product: CAWSVQGQPEAFF.

In DNA, the CDR3 is TGTGCCAGCAGCCACCTAACAGGGTCCACCATATATTTT. This gives the protein CASSHLTGSTIYF. V gene TRBV7-8 combines with J gene TRBJ1-3; TRBD1 is a possible D gene (6 bases). CDR3 length: 13 amino acids. V shed 5 bases and J shed 9 bases, with 14 bases lying between them. Germline CDR1 SGHVS, CDR2 FQNEAQ.

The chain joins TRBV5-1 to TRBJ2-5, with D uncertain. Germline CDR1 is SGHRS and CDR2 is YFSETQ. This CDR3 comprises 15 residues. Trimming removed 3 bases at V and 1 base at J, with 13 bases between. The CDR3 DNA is TGCGCCAGCAGCTCGGTTGGGCAGCCCCAAGAGACCCAGTACTTC. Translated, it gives CASSSVGQPQETQYF.

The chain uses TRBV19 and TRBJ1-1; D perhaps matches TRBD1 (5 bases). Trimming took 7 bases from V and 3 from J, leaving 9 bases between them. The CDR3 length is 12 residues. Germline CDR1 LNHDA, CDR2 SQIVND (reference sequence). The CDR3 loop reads CASTDRHTEAFF. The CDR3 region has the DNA TGTGCCAGTACCGACAGACACACTGAAGCTTTCTTT.

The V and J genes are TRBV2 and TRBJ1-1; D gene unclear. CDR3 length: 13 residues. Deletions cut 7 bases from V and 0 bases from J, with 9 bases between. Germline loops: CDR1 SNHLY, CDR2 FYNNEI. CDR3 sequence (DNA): TGTGCCAGCAATCTGGAGCTGAACACTGAAGCTTTCTTT. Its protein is CASNLELNTEAFF.

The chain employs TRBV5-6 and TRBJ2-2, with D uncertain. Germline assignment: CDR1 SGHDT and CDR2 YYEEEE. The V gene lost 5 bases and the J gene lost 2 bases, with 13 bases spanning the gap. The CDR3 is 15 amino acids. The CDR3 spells CASSSFLDNTGELFF. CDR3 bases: TGTGCCAGCAGTTCCTTCCTAGACAACACCGGGGAGCTGTTTTTT.

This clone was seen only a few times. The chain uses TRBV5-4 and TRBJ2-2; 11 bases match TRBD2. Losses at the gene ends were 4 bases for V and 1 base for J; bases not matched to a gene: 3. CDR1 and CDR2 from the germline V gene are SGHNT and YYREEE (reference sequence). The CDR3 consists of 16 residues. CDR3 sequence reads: CASSTGLAGNTGELFF. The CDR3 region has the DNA TGTGCCAGCAGCACCGGACTAGCGGGGAACACCGGGGAGCTGTTTTTT.

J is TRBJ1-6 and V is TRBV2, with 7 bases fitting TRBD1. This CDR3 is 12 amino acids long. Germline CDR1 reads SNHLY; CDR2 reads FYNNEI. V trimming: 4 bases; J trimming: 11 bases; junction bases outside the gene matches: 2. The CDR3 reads CASSVGGAPLHF. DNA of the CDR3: TGTGCCAGCAGTGTAGGGGGCGCACCCCTCCACTTT.

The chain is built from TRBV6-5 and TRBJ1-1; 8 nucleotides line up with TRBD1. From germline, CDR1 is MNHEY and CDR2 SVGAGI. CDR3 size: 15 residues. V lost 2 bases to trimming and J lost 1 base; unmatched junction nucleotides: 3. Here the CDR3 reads CASSYTGGKNTEAFF. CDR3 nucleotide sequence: TGTGCCAGCAGTTACACAGGGGGAAAGAACACTGAAGCTTTCTTT.